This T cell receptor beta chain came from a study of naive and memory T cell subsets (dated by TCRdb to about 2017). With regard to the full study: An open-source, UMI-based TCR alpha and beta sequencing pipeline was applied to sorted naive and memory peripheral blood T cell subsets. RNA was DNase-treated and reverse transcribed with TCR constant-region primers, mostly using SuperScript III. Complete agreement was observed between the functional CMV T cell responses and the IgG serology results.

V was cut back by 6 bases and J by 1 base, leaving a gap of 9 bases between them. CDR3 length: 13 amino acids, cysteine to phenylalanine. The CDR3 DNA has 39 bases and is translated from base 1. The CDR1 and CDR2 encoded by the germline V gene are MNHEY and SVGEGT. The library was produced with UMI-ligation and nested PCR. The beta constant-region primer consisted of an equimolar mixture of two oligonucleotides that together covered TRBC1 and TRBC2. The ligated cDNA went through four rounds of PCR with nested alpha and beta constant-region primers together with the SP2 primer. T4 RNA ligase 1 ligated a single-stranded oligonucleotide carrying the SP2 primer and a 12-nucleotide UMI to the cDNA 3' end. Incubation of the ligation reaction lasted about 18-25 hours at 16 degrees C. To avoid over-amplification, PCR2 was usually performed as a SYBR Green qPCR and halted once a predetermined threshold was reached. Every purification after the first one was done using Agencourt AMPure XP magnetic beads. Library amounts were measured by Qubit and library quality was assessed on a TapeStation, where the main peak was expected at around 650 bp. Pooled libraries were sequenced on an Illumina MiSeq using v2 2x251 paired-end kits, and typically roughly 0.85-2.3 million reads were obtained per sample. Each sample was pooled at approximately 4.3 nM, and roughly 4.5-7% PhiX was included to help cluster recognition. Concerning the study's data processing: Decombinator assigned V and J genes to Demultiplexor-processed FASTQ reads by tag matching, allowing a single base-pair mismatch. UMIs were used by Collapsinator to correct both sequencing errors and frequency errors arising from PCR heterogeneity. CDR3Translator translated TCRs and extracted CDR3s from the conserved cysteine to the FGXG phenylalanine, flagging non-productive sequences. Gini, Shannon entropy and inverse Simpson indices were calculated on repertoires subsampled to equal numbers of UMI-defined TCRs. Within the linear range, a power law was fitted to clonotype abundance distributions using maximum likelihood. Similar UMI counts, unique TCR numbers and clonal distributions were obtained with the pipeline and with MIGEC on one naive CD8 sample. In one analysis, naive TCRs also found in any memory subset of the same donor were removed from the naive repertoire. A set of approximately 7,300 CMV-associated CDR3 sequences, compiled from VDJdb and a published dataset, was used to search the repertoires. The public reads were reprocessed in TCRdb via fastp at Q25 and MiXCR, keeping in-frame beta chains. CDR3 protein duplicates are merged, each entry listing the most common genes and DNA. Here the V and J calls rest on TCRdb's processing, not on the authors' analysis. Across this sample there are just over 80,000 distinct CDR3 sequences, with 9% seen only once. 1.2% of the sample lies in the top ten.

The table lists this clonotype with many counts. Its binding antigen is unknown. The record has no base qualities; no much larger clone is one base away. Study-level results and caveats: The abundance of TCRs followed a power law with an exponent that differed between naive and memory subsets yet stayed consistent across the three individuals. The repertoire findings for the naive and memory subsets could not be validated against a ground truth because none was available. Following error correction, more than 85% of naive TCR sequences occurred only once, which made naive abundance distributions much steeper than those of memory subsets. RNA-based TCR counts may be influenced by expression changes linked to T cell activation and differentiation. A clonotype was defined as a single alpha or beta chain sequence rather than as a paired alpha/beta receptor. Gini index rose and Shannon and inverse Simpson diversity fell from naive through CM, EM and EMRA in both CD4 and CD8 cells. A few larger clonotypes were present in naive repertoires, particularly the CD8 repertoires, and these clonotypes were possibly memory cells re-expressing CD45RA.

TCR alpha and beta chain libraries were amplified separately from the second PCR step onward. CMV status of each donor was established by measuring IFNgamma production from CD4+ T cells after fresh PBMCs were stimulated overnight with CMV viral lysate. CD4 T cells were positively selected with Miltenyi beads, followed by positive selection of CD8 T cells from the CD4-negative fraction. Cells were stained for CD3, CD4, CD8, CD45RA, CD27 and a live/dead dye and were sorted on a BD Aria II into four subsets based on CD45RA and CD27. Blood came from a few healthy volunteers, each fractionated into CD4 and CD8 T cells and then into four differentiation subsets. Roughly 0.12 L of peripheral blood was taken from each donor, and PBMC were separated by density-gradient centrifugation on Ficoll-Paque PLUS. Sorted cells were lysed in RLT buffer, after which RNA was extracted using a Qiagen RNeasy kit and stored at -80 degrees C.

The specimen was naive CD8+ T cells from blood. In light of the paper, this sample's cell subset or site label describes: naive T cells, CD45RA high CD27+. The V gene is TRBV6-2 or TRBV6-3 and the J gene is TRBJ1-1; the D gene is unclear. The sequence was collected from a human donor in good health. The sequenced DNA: TGTGCCAGCAGCCCCACTTGGAACACTGAAGCTTTCTTT. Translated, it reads CASSPTWNTEAFF.